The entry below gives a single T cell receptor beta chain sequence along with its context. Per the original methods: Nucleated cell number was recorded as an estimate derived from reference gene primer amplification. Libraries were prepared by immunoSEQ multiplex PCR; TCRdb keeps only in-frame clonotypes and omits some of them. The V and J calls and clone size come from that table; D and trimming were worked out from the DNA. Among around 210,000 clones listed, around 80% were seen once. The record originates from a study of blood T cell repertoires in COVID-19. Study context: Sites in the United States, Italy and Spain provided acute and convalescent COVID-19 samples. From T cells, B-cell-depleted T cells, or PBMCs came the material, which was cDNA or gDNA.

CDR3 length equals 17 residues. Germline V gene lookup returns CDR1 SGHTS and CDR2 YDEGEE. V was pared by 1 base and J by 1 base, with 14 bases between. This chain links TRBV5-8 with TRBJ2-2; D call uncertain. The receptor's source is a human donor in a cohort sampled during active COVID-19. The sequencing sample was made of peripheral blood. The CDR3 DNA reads TGTGCCAGCAGCTTGAGAGGCAGCCCCGGGAACACCGGGGAGCTGTTTTTT. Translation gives CASSLRGSPGNTGELFF.